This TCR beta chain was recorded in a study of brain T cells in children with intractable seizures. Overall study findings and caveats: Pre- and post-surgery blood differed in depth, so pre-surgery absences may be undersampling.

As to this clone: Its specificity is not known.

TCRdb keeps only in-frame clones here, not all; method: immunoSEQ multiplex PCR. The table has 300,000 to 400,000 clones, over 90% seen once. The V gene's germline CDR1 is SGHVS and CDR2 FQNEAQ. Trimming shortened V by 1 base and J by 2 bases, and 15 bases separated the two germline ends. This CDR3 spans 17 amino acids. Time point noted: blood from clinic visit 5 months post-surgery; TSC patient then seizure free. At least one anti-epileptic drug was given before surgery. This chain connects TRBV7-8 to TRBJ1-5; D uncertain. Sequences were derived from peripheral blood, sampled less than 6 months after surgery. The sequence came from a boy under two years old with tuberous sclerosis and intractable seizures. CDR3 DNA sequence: TGTGCCAGCAGCTTAGGTACGCCCCTAGGTGGCAATCAGCCCCAGCATTTT. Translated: CASSLGTPLGGNQPQHF. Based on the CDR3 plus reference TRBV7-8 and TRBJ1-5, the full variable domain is GAGVSQSPRYKVAKRGQDVALRCDPISGHVSLFWYQQALGQGPEFLTYFQNEAQLDKSGLPSDRFFAERPEGSVSTLKIQRTQQEDSAVYLCASSLGTPLGGNQPQHFGDGTRLSIL.